This TCR beta chain was recorded in a study of T cell repertoires in cytomegalovirus infection. Study-wide context: Public TCR beta signatures marked donors with CMV infection and the matching HLA.

TCRdb fed the reads into MiXCR, producing one record per CDR3 protein. The sample lists around 540,000 distinct CDR3 sequences; about 33% were seen once. The sample holds a few counts of this clonotype. No antigen is known for it. The germline V gene encodes CDR1 MNHNS and CDR2 SASEGT. The CDR3 length is 15 residues. V was pared by 7 bases and J by 1 base, with 14 bases between. The chain links TRBV6-1 to TRBJ2-1, with D possibly matching TRBD2 (6 bases). The sample in question was cultured PBMCs, obtained from culture after CMV antigen stimulation. The receptor's source is a human donor in good health (CMV status not recorded). Some clones in this sample may be carry-over from other donors' samples. This chain's CDR3 is CASIPGVGSYNEQFF. The CDR3 region has the DNA TGTGCCAGCATCCCGGGAGTAGGGTCCTACAATGAGCAGTTCTTC.